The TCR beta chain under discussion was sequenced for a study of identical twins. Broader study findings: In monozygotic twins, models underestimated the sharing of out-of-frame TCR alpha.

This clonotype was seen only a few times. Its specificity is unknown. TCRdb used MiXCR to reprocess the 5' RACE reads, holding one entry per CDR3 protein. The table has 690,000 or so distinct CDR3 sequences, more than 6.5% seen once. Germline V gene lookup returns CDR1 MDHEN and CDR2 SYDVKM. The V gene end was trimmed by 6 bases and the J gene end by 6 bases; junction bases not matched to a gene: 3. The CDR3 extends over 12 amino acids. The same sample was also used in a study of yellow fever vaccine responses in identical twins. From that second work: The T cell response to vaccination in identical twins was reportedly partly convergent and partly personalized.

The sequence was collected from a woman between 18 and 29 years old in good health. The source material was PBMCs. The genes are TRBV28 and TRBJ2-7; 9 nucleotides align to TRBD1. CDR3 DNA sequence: TGTGCCAGCAGCCAGACAGGGGGCGAGCAGTACTTC. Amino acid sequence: CASSQTGGEQYF.